This T cell receptor beta chain was identified during a study of tumor-infiltrating lymphocytes in primary liver carcinoma. Across the study: Staging of the tumors gave T1-T3 N0M0, with widths of 4.2 to 10 cm.

Starting material for RNA and DNA co-extraction consisted of about 20-30 mg of unsorted bulk tissue. The CDR3 is 18 residues long. The germline CDR1 and CDR2 sequences are SGHNT and YENEEA. Points on this clonotype: A read error is likely, as this CDR3 ends without the conserved phenylalanine or tryptophan.

The template, roughly 550 ng total RNA, yielded TCR beta cDNA made with a constant-region primer. Investigators got TCR beta libraries out of three nested multiplex PCR rounds, done with slightly modified ARM-PCR. Investigators reported that the first two PCR rounds, at 10 cycles each, used TRBV1-TRBV30 forward primers with a C-beta reverse primer. TCRdb reprocessed the multiplex PCR reads via MiXCR and lists one record per CDR3 protein. The sample has approximately 22,000 distinct CDR3 sequences; around three quarters are singletons. The chain has TRBV11-3 and TRBJ2-7; D is possibly TRBD2 (7 bases). The sequence came from a man aged 35 to 55 with primary liver carcinoma and hepatitis B virus infection. The sample taken for sequencing was liver tumor tissue from sampling region 1. Indicated subset: tumor region T1, superior pole. CDR3 amino acids: CASTRGGGAAIYLYVQYY. The CDR3 DNA is TGTGCCAGCACCCGCGGAGGGGGGGCCGCCATTTACCTCTACGTGCAGTACTAC.